Presented here are 14 T cell receptor beta chains from one specimen sequenced in a study of T cell responses to AZD1222 COVID-19 vaccine (dated by TCRdb to about 2021). In light of the paper, this sample's time point label describes: baseline before first vaccination. Libraries were prepared through the immunoSEQ multiplex PCR assay. TCRdb re-hosts the immuneACCESS table, in-frame sequences only. Its copies lack some clones; in the studies checked, an unresolved V gene accounts for under half of them, and the cause for the rest is not known. The sample contains roughly 190,000 clones, roughly 93% of them found a single time. The top ten clones comprise 0.99% of the sample. The sequenced sample was peripheral blood, obtained on day 0 of AZD1222 vaccination. These receptor sequences come from an adult in good health.

V and J are TRBV28 and TRBJ1-2; 10 bases align to TRBD1. Germline V lookup: CDR1 MDHEN, CDR2 SYDVKM. With 7 bases clipped from V and 2 bases from J, the junction kept 7 bases outside the gene matches. CDR3 length equals 15 residues. CDR3 residues: CASTKGGQGNYGYTF. The CDR3 DNA sequence: TGTGCCAGCACAAAAGGGGGACAGGGGAACTATGGCTACACCTTC.

The rearrangement joins TRBV5-1 to TRBJ2-6, with D tentatively TRBD2 (5 bases). V was cut by 4 bases and J by 2 bases, with 13 bases left in between. CDR3 length: 16 amino acids. Germline values: CDR1 SGHRS, CDR2 YFSETQ. The CDR3 region has the DNA TGCGCCAGCAGCCCCGGCCCGGAGGCTGGGGCCAACGTCCTGACTTTC. Protein product: CASSPGPEAGANVLTF.

The chain couples TRBV6-5 to TRBJ1-5, with TRBD1 as a possible D gene (5 bases). V was cut by 4 bases and J by 6 bases, with 13 bases left in between. This CDR3 has 14 residues. Germline CDR1 MNHEY, CDR2 SVGAGI. CDR3 loop: CASSSQGPTQPQHF. In DNA, the CDR3 is TGTGCCAGCAGTTCGCAGGGCCCCACTCAGCCCCAGCATTTT.

This clone was seen just once. The V call is TRBV28, the J call TRBJ2-1, with unresolved D. The CDR3 length is 13 residues. CDR1 is MDHEN, CDR2 SYDVKM, per germline. V was clipped by 7 bases and J by 2 bases, with 9 bases between them. This CDR3 reads CASNELAYNEQFF. The CDR3, as DNA: TGTGCCAGCAATGAGTTGGCCTACAATGAGCAGTTCTTC.

The chain carries TRBV27 and TRBJ1-1, with a tentative D call TRBD1 (5 bases). The CDR3 is 14 residues long. V was cut by 1 base and J by 4 bases, with 10 bases left in between. Germline-derived CDR1 and CDR2 are MNHEY and SMNVEV (reference sequence). In DNA form, the CDR3 reads TGTGCCAGCAGTTTATATAGGGGAGGCACTGAAGCTTTCTTT. Its translation is CASSLYRGGTEAFF.

The gene calls are TRBV7-9 and TRBJ1-2, with D perhaps matching TRBD1 (5 bases). V shed 5 bases and J shed 3 bases, with 10 bases lying between them. Per the germline V gene, CDR1 is SEHNR and CDR2 is FQNEAQ (reference sequence). CDR3 size: 13 residues. The CDR3 nucleotides are TGTGCCAGCAGCCGGGACTTCGACTATGGCTACACCTTC. This codes for CASSRDFDYGYTF.

This clone was counted between two and nine times. The chain recombines TRBV7-8 with TRBJ2-7, with TRBD2 identical over 9 bases. CDR3 size: 15 residues. V lost 1 base and J lost 3; bases outside the gene matches: 4. Germline values: CDR1 SGHVS, CDR2 FQNEAQ. The CDR3 DNA reads TGTGCCAGCAGCTTAGATGCTAGCGGGATCTACGAGCAGTACTTC. Residues: CASSLDASGIYEQYF.

The V gene is TRBV5-6, the J gene TRBJ2-7; D call uncertain. There are 15 residues in the CDR3. Germline V gene data show CDR1 as SGHDT and CDR2 as YYEEEE. The V end lost 0 bases, the J end lost 5 bases, and 15 bases lay between the germline ends. The CDR3 protein is CASSLDLGRPNEQYF. In DNA form, the CDR3 reads TGTGCCAGCAGCTTGGACCTCGGCAGGCCCAACGAGCAGTACTTC. The full variable domain, its missing parts supplied by reference TRBV5-6 and TRBJ2-7, is DAGVTQSPTHLIKTRGQQVTLRCSPKSGHDTVSWYQQALGQGPQFIFQYYEEEERQRGNFPDRFSGHQFPNYSSELNVNALLLGDSALYLCASSLDLGRPNEQYFGPGTRLTVT.

V usage is TRBV18 and J usage is TRBJ2-7; 8 bases match TRBD1. CDR3 length equals 14 residues. Germline V gives CDR1 KGHSH, CDR2 LQKENI. V was clipped by 6 bases and J by 4 bases; unmatched bases: 8. This CDR3 reads CASSLDRAVYEQYF. In DNA, the CDR3 is TGTGCCAGCTCCCTGGACAGGGCCGTTTACGAGCAGTACTTC.

The V call is TRBV7-9, the J call TRBJ2-1; D possibly corresponds to TRBD2 (5 bases). V lost 5 bases, J lost 3 bases, and 11 bases lay in between. This CDR3 contains 14 residues. Germline loops: CDR1 SEHNR, CDR2 FQNEAQ (reference sequence). The CDR3 protein is CASSPRVDYNEQFF. In DNA, the CDR3 is TGTGCCAGCAGCCCGCGGGTGGACTACAATGAGCAGTTCTTC.

The V gene is TRBV24-1, the J gene TRBJ2-3; 7 bases line up with TRBD2. The V gene's germline CDR1 is KGHDR and CDR2 SFDVKD. The CDR3 runs 15 residues. Trimming took 4 bases from V and 2 from J; bases not matched to a gene: 5. The CDR3 nucleotides read TGTGCCACCAGTGACGTCGGGAGGAACACAGATACGCAGTATTTT. This sequence encodes CATSDVGRNTDTQYF.

The chain has TRBV28 and TRBJ2-4, with D perhaps being TRBD1 or TRBD2 (5 bases each). Germline lookup yields CDR1 MDHEN and CDR2 SYDVKM. The CDR3 spans 16 residues. V lost 6 bases to trimming and J lost 0 bases, with 15 bases between them. Here the CDR3 DNA reads TGTGCCAGCAGGCGAGGGACGGAACTAGCCAAAAACATTCAGTACTTC. Protein sequence: CASRRGTELAKNIQYF.

The chain joins TRBV19 to TRBJ1-2, with a tentative D call TRBD1 (5 bases). Germline CDR1 LNHDA, CDR2 SQIVND (reference sequence). V was shortened by 4 bases and J by 5 bases, with 17 bases between the two germline ends. This CDR3 has 15 amino acids. As DNA, the CDR3 is TGTGCCAGTAGTAGGGAATCCGGGACGCGATATGGCTACACCTTC. Translating gives CASSRESGTRYGYTF.

The chain has TRBV9 and TRBJ1-3, with TRBD1 matching 7 bases. Germline CDR1 is SGDLS and CDR2 is YYNGEE. Germline trimming cut 3 bases from V and 4 bases from J; bases unmatched to any gene: 16. The CDR3 is 18 residues long. CDR3 region: CASSATDREGRPGNTIYF. CDR3 nucleotides: TGTGCCAGCAGCGCCACAGACAGGGAGGGAAGACCCGGAAACACCATATATTTT.